This T cell receptor (beta chain) came from a study of T cell responses to AZD1222 COVID-19 vaccine. Study-wide findings and caveats: Following two doses of AZD1222, Spike-specific TCR breadth and depth rose.

Turning to this clone: Its target is not known.

Libraries were prepared by immunoSEQ multiplex PCR; TCRdb keeps only in-frame clonotypes and omits some of them. The sample carries tens of thousands of clones, roughly nine tenths recorded once. The CDR3 spans 11 residues. Trimming stripped 1 base from V and 5 bases from J, with 0 bases between. Source: peripheral blood, taken on day 0 of AZD1222 vaccination. V and J are TRBV12-3 or TRBV12-4 and TRBJ2-1; D not resolved. The sequence came from an adult in good health. The CDR3 here is CASSLDNEQFF. Written as DNA, the CDR3 is TGTGCCAGCAGTTTAGACAATGAGCAGTTCTTC.